The 18 T cell receptor beta chains in this list originate from one sample, sequenced in a study of cytomegalovirus exposure and HLA in healthy donors. PCR amplification relied on 60 Vbeta primers (plus 13 Jbeta primers). Only in-frame clones appear in the TCRdb table, and some are missing; sequencing was by immunoSEQ multiplex PCR. The data hold more than 250,000 clones, with about 90% observed a single time. Sequences were obtained from PBMCs. The receptors originated from a woman between 18 and 29 years old in good health and CMV-seronegative.

The V gene is TRBV4-1, the J gene TRBJ2-3; 8 bases are shared with TRBD2. The CDR3 has 16 residues. The germline CDR1 and CDR2 sequences are MGHRA and YSYEKL. V trimming: 0 bases; J trimming: 4 bases; junction bases outside the gene matches: 6. CDR3 DNA sequence: TGCGCCAGCAGCCAAGATGGGAGCGGGGGCCCAGATACGCAGTATTTT. As protein: CASSQDGSGGPDTQYF.

The J gene is TRBJ2-7, the V gene TRBV27; TRBD2 matches 7 bases. Germline V gene lookup returns CDR1 MNHEY and CDR2 SMNVEV (reference sequence). The CDR3 has 12 amino acids. V trimming: 5 bases; J trimming: 6 bases; junction bases outside the gene matches: 4. The chain's CDR3 is CASSPPGGEQYF. CDR3 DNA sequence: TGTGCCAGCAGTCCCCCGGGGGGCGAGCAGTACTTC.

As to this clone: At one end, the junction sequence differs from germline, possibly due to a read error. CDR3 sequence reads: CANSLGQGVMNTEAFF. CDR3 nucleotides: TGCGCCAACAGCTTGGGACAGGGCGTAATGAACACTGAAGCTTTCTTT. The V call is TRBV5-1, the J call TRBJ1-1; 9 nucleotides agree with TRBD1. The V gene's germline CDR1 is SGHRS and CDR2 YFSETQ. This CDR3 has 16 amino acids.

There are a few counts of this clone. The V call is TRBV5-4, the J call TRBJ1-2; no clear D. Germline CDR1 SGHNT, CDR2 YYREEE (reference sequence). The CDR3 has 13 residues. The ends were cut back, 4 bases at V and 8 bases at J, with 15 bases in the middle. The DNA for the CDR3 is TGTGCCAGCAGCCCTCAATCGACGGGGGGCTACACCTTC. Encoded protein: CASSPQSTGGYTF.

As concerns this clone: The junction differs from germline at one of its ends, possibly a read error. The chain joins TRBV7-9 to TRBJ1-2, with 9 bases matching TRBD1. The CDR3 contains 15 residues. The germline V gene encodes CDR1 SEHNR and CDR2 FQNEAQ (reference sequence). The CDR3 DNA sequence: TGTTCCAGCAGCTTACCTTGGACAGGGGAACATGGCTACACCTTC. It yields the protein CSSSLPWTGEHGYTF.

The chain carries TRBV7-9 and TRBJ2-6; unclear D gene. Germline CDR1 and CDR2: SEHNR and FQNEAQ (reference sequence). The CDR3 has 17 residues. With 5 bases removed from V and 0 bases from J, the gap between germline ends came to 14 bases. The DNA of the CDR3 is TGTGCCAGCAGCCCTACCCCGCCCCCCTCTGGGGCCAACGTCCTGACTTTC. Its protein is CASSPTPPPSGANVLTF.

The chain combines TRBV6-5 with TRBJ1-2, with D possibly TRBD1 on 6 matching bases. The V end was cut by 6 bases, the J end by 4 bases, with 15 bases between. The CDR3 is made up of 14 amino acids. From germline, CDR1 is MNHEY and CDR2 SVGAGI. This CDR3 is CASRNRVDGYGYTF. The CDR3 bases are TGTGCCAGCAGAAACAGGGTAGACGGCTATGGCTACACCTTC.

The rearrangement uses TRBV4-1 and TRBJ2-1; 12 bases fit TRBD2. The CDR3 contains 16 residues. Per germline, CDR1 MGHRA and CDR2 YSYEKL. Trimming at V came to 3 bases and at J to 4 bases, leaving 4 bases not matched to a gene. The CDR3: CASSQLAGGVYNEQFF. Here the CDR3 DNA reads TGCGCCAGCAGCCAGCTAGCGGGGGGGGTATACAATGAGCAGTTCTTC.

The V and J genes are TRBV29-1 and TRBJ2-7; a possible D gene is TRBD2 (6 bases). Germline V lookup: CDR1 SQVTM, CDR2 ANQGSEA. The CDR3 extends over 12 amino acids. V lost 5 bases to trimming and J lost 7 bases, with 15 bases between them. The CDR3 here is CSVHLGLGEQYF. CDR3 in DNA: TGCAGCGTTCATTTGGGACTGGGGGAGCAGTACTTC.

CDR3 residues: CASSSPGGGGYNEQFF. In DNA, the CDR3 is TGTGCCAGCAGCTCCCCGGGGGGCGGGGGGTACAATGAGCAGTTCTTC. This chain links TRBV11-2 with TRBJ2-1, with 8 bases lining up with TRBD2. The CDR3 is made up of 16 amino acids. Trimming cost V 4 bases and J 4 bases; bases outside gene matches: 9. Looked up from germline, CDR1 is SGHAT and CDR2 is FQNNGV.

This chain connects TRBV19 to TRBJ2-2, with 9 bases matching TRBD1. Germline V gene lookup returns CDR1 LNHDA and CDR2 SQIVND (reference sequence). Trimming cost V 7 bases and J 2 bases; bases outside gene matches: 5. The CDR3 loop spans 15 amino acids. The CDR3 DNA is TGTGCCAGTAATCGGGACAGGGAAAACACCGGGGAGCTGTTTTTT. Translated, it gives CASNRDRENTGELFF.

On this clone: A read error may produce the germline difference seen at one junction end. This sample also contains other DNA sequences that code for the same CDR3. The V and J genes are TRBV2 and TRBJ1-1, with 8 bases fitting TRBD1. The CDR3 extends over 13 amino acids. Germline loops: CDR1 SNHLY, CDR2 FYNNEI. The chain's CDR3 is CASMGQVDTEAFF. The CDR3 nucleotides are TGTGCCAGCATGGGACAGGTGGACACTGAGGCTTTCTTT.

In DNA, the CDR3 is TGCGCCAGCAGCCAGTCAGGTGGAGCTTTCTTT. Protein product: CASSQSGGAFF. J is TRBJ1-1 and V is TRBV4-1; D is uncertain. CDR1 and CDR2 (germline): MGHRA, YSYEKL. Trimming took off 3 bases at V and 10 bases at J, with 9 bases between the two ends. The CDR3 spans 11 residues.

V is TRBV19 and J is TRBJ2-5; the match to TRBD2 covers 11 bases. Germline V gives CDR1 LNHDA, CDR2 SQIVND (reference sequence). The CDR3 consists of 15 residues. V was clipped by 6 bases and J by 0 bases; unmatched bases: 3. The CDR3 region is CASRPGLADQETQYF. CDR3 nucleotides: TGTGCCAGTAGGCCGGGACTAGCGGACCAAGAGACCCAGTACTTC.

The chain carries TRBV4-1 and TRBJ2-1; possibly TRBD2 for D (6 bases). CDR3 size: 15 residues. From germline, CDR1 is MGHRA and CDR2 YSYEKL. The V gene lost 1 base and the J gene lost 4 bases, with 11 bases spanning the gap. The CDR3 reads CASSQGPGGYNEQFF. The CDR3 DNA reads TGCGCCAGCAGCCAAGGTCCAGGAGGGTACAATGAGCAGTTCTTC.

J is TRBJ2-7 and V is TRBV10-2, with D tentatively TRBD1 (5 bases). The V end lost 3 bases, the J end lost 5 bases, and 5 bases lay between the germline ends. Germline lookup yields CDR1 WSHSY and CDR2 SAAADI. CDR3 size: 11 residues. The DNA for the CDR3 is TGCGCCAGCAGTGAAGGGGACGAGCAGTACTTC. It encodes CASSEGDEQYF.

The DNA of the CDR3 is TGCGCCAGCAGCCAACCCCGGACTAGCGATCTATTCACAGATACGCAGTATTTT. As protein: CASSQPRTSDLFTDTQYF. This chain uses TRBV4-1 with TRBJ2-3; TRBD2 agrees at 9 bases. The trim removed 2 bases at V and 2 bases at J, leaving 11 bases unmatched. CDR3 length: 18 amino acids. CDR1 MGHRA and CDR2 YSYEKL come from the germline V gene.

In the case of this clone: Other DNA sequences from this sample encode an identical CDR3 as well. V is TRBV5-1 and J is TRBJ2-7, with 7 nucleotides matching TRBD2. V shed 0 bases, J shed 1 base, and the junction held 1 base outside the gene matches. Germline lookup yields CDR1 SGHRS and CDR2 YFSETQ. The CDR3 is made up of 14 amino acids. CDR3 amino acids: CASSLAGGSYEQYF. Here the CDR3 DNA reads TGCGCCAGCAGCTTGGCGGGGGGTTCCTACGAGCAGTACTTC.